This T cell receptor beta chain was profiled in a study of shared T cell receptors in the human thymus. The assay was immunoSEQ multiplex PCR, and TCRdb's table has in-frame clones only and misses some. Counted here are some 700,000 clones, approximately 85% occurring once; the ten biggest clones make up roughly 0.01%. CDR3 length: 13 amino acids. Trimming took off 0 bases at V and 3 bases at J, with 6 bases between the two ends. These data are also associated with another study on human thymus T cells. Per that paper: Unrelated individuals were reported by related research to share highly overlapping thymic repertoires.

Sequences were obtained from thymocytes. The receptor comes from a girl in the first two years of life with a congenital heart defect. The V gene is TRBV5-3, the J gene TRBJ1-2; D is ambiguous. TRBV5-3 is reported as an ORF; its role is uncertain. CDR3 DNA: TGTGCCAGAAGCTTGGCCGTTGACTATGGCTACACCTTC. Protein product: CARSLAVDYGYTF.